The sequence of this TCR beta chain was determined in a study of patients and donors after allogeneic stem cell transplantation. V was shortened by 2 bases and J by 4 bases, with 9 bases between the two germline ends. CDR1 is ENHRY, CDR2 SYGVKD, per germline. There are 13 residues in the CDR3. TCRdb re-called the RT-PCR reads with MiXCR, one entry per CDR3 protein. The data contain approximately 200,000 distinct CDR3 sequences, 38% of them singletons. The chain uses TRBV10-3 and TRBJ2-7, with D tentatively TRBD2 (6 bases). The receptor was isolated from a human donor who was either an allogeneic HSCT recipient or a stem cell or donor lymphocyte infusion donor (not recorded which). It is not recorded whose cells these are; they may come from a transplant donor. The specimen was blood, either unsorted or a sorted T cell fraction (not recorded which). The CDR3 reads CAISETGGYEQYF. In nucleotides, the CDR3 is TGTGCCATCAGTGAGACCGGGGGTTACGAGCAGTACTTC.